This TCR beta chain stems from a study of vaccination and CD4 T cells after COVID-19. On the study more broadly: Median draw time for post-COVID samples was 101 days post-diagnosis (range 35 to 161). Control cultures, each given a CEFX pool, an HIV-1 Nef pool, or no peptide, were included. Study-wide points: Investigators enrolled relatively few convalescent patients and included no early post-infection timepoints.

The CDR3 has 13 amino acids. The ends were cut back, 8 bases at V and 1 base at J, with 11 bases in the middle. A remark on this clonotype: Antigen: not known.

Described treatment: 10-day PBMC culture with coronavirus spike peptide pools or control peptides (ViraFEST assay). Investigators isolated CD4+ T cells by negative selection after less than twelve days of culture. The assay that was used to sequence DNA from cultured CD4+ T cells was the Oncomine TCR Beta short-read assay. TCRdb independently ran MiXCR on the PCR reads; one entry per CDR3 protein. The table shows under 20,000 distinct CDR3 sequences, with around 40% occurring only once. J is TRBJ1-1 and V is TRBV12-3 or TRBV12-4; D is unclear. The receptor comes from a human donor who received a COVID-19 vaccine. Sample: CD4+ T cells from blood, cultured in vitro, taken before SARS-CoV-2 vaccination. The DNA for the CDR3 is TGTGCCAGCGTTTCTGGGCGGAACACTGAAGCTTTCTTT. Encoded protein: CASVSGRNTEAFF.